These T cell receptor beta chains were read from a single sample in a study of blood T cell repertoires in COVID-19. Data came from immunoSEQ multiplex PCR; TCRdb stores just in-frame clones and leaves some out. The repertoire consists of some 14,000 clones, with 75% to 85% occurring once and the leading ten covering roughly 22%. Sequencing used peripheral blood. The receptors shown here come from an elderly man with active or convalescent COVID-19. Both conserved end residues are part of each CDR3.

v_gene: TRBV19
CDR3aa: CASSIDGTGGNQPQHF

v_gene: TRBV13
CDR3aa: CASSKRQVPYEQYF

v_gene: TRBV14
CDR3aa: CASSQAPAGVAGKAFF

v_gene: TRBV28
CDR3aa: CASSLSSGTVNYGYTF

v_gene: TRBV30
CDR3aa: CAWSDPGFSPLHF

v_gene: TRBV25-1
CDR3aa: CASSESGGALSYNEQFF

v_gene: TRBV28
CDR3aa: CASSLPRLRAFF

v_gene: TRBV6-7
CDR3aa: CASLPQGNTEAFF

v_gene: TRBV6-5
CDR3aa: CASSPTDYNSPLHF

v_gene: TRBV20-1
CDR3aa: CSASRLADLYEQYF

v_gene: TRBV3-1/TRBV3-2
CDR3aa: CASSQGFSGTGGIYGYTF

v_gene: TRBV4-1
CDR3aa: CASSQGGSNYGYTF

v_gene: TRBV7-3
CDR3aa: CASSLRLAGGYEQFF

v_gene: TRBV29-1
CDR3aa: CSAKSGTDSGNTIYF

v_gene: TRBV20-1
CDR3aa: CSSLAGGLQFF

v_gene: TRBV5-1
CDR3aa: CASSPRGGNQPQHF

v_gene: TRBV3-1/TRBV3-2
CDR3aa: CASSPRIPRAAEAFF

v_gene: TRBV4-3
CDR3aa: CASSQDGDSGGTDEQFF

v_gene: TRBV23-1
CDR3aa: CASGACNQPQHF

v_gene: TRBV6-5
CDR3aa: CASTALAGRAEQYF